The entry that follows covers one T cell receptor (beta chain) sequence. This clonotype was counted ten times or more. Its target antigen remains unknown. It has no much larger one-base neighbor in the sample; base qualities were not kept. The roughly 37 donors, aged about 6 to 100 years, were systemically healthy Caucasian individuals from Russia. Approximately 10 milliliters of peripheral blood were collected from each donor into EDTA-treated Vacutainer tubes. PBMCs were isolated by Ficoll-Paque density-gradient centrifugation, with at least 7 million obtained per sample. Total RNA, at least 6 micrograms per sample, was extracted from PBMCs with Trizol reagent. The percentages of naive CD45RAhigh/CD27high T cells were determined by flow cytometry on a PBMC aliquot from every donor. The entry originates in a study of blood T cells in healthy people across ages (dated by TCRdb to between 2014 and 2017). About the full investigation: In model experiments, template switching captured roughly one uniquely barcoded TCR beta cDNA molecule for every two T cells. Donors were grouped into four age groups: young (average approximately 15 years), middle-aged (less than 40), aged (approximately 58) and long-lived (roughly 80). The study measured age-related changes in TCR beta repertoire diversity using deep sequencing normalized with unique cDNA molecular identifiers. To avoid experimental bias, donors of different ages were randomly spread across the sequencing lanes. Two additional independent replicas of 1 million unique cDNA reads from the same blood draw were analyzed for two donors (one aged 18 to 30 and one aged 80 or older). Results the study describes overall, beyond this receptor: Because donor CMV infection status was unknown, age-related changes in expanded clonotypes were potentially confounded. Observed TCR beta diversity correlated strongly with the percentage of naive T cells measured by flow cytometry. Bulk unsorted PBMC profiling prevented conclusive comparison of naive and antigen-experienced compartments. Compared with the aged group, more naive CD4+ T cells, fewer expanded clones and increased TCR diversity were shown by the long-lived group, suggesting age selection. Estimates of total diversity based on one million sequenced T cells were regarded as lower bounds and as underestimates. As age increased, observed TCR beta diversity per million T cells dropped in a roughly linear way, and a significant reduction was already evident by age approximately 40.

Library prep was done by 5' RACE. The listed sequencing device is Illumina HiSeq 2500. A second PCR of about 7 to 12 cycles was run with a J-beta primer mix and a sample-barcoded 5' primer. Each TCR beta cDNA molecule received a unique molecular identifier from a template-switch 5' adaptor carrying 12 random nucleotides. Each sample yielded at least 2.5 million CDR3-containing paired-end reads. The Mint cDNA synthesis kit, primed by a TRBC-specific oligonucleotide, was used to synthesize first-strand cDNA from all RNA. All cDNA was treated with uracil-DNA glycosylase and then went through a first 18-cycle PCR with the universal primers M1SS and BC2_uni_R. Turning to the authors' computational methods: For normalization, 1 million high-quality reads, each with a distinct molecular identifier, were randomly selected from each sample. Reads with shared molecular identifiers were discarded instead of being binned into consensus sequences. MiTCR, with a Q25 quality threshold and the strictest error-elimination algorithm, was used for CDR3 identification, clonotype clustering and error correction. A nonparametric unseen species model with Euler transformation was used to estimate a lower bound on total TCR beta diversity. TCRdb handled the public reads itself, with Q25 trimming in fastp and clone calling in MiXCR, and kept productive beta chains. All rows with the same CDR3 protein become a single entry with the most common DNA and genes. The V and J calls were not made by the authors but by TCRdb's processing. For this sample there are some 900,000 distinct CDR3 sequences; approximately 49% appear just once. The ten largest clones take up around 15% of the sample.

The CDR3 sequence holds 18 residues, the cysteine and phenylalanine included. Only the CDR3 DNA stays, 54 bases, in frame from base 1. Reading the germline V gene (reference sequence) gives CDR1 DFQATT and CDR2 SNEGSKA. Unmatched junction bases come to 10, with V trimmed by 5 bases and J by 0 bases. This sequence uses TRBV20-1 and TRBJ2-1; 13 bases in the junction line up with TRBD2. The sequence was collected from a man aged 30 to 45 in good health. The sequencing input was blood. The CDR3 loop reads CSADGLAGAESSYNEQFF. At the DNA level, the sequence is TGCAGTGCTGATGGACTAGCGGGGGCCGAGAGCTCCTACAATGAGCAGTTCTTC.